This entry lists 23 T cell receptor beta chains sequenced from one sample in a study of circulating and synovial CD4+ cells in juvenile arthritis. Assay: immunoSEQ multiplex PCR; the TCRdb copy retains only in-frame clones and omits some. The profile covers fewer than 4,000 clones, with about four fifths appearing a single time and around 3.7% taken by the ten largest. Sequencing input: CD4+ T cells from synovial fluid. These receptor sequences come from a human donor with juvenile idiopathic arthritis.

This rearrangement joins TRBV10-2 to TRBJ1-1; D call uncertain. This CDR3 comprises 14 residues. V lost 0 bases, J lost 1 base, and 6 bases lay in between. Looked up from germline, CDR1 is WSHSY and CDR2 is SAAADI. The chain's CDR3 is CASSESTANTEAFF. DNA of the CDR3: TGCGCCAGCAGTGAGTCAACAGCGAACACTGAAGCTTTCTTT.

The chain uses TRBV6-5 and TRBJ2-7; possible D gene TRBD2, 6 bases. Germline CDR1 and CDR2: MNHEY and SVGAGI. Trimming left V 5 bases short and J 6 bases short, with 14 bases between. The CDR3 extends over 13 amino acids. This CDR3 reads CASSLGRMGEQYF. CDR3 DNA: TGTGCCAGCAGTCTCGGGAGAATGGGCGAGCAGTACTTC.

The chain combines TRBV29-1 with TRBJ1-2; 10 nucleotides align to TRBD1. Germline V lookup: CDR1 SQVTM, CDR2 ANQGSEA. After removal of 4 bases from V and 9 bases from J, the junction contained 5 bases not matched to a gene. The CDR3 is made up of 12 amino acids. CDR3 sequence: CSVVRTGGSYTF. Written as DNA, the CDR3 is TGCAGCGTTGTACGGACAGGGGGAAGCTACACCTTC.

This clone has just one count. The CDR3 coding sequence is TGTGCCAGCAGTCAGGGTCGGGAGGGTAAAGAGACCCAGTACTTC. Its translation is CASSQGREGKETQYF. The chain links TRBV2 to TRBJ2-5; TRBD2 aligns across 8 bases. This CDR3 comprises 15 residues. Germline V CDR1 and CDR2: SNHLY, FYNNEI. V dropped 5 bases and J dropped 3; count of bases not matched to a gene: 8.

The chain has TRBV28 and TRBJ2-1, with D tentatively TRBD2 (5 bases). Germline V lookup: CDR1 MDHEN, CDR2 SYDVKM. The germline V and J ends were trimmed by 0 bases and 0 bases, with 15 bases remaining between them. The CDR3 has 18 amino acids. This chain's CDR3 is CASSLWLFGISSYNEQFF. The CDR3, as DNA: TGTGCCAGCAGTTTATGGCTTTTCGGGATAAGCTCCTACAATGAGCAGTTCTTC.

The rearrangement uses TRBV7-2 and TRBJ1-1; D may be TRBD1 (5 bases). The length of the CDR3 is 13 residues. Germline values: CDR1 SGHTA, CDR2 FQGNSA. Trimming shortened V by 5 bases and J by 0 bases, and 7 bases separated the two germline ends. CDR3 sequence: CASSPRVNTEAFF. In nucleotides, the CDR3 is TGTGCCAGCAGCCCCAGGGTGAACACTGAAGCTTTCTTT.

This clone was observed a single time. This sequence joins TRBV6-1 and TRBJ1-1, with 8 bases fitting TRBD1. Germline lookup yields CDR1 MNHNS and CDR2 SASEGT. CDR3 size: 17 residues. Germline trimming cut 1 base from V and 7 bases from J; bases unmatched to any gene: 14. In nucleotides, the CDR3 is TGTGCCAGCAGTGAAGTTTTTACAGGGGGGGACCTTAATGAAGCTTTCTTT. Its translation: CASSEVFTGGDLNEAFF.

The J gene is TRBJ1-5, the V gene TRBV11-2, with D maybe TRBD1 (5 bases). Germline V gives CDR1 SGHAT, CDR2 FQNNGV. The CDR3 contains 17 residues. V was clipped by 0 bases and J by 3 bases, with 15 bases between them. The CDR3 spells CASSLDGGTGPNQPQHF. The CDR3, as DNA: TGTGCCAGCAGCTTAGATGGAGGGACTGGTCCCAATCAGCCCCAGCATTTT.

The chain couples TRBV27 to TRBJ2-5; weak D call: TRBD1 (5 bases). Germline CDR1 is MNHEY and CDR2 is SMNVEV (reference sequence). The CDR3 extends over 19 amino acids. V was trimmed by 9 bases and J by 5 bases, leaving 34 bases between them. The CDR3 sequence is CASLTPGLSPDDTQETQYF. DNA for the CDR3: TGTGCCAGTCTAACGCCAGGGCTAAGCCCCGACGACACCCAGGAGACCCAGTACTTC.

The chain uses TRBV19 and TRBJ2-6, with TRBD2 as a possible D gene (5 bases). Trimming removed 1 base at V and 0 bases at J, with 16 bases between. Germline V gene sequence: CDR1 LNHDA, CDR2 SQIVND (reference sequence). The CDR3 has 19 amino acids. CDR3 in DNA: TGTGCCAGTAGTATAGCTACGAGGGCCACGTACTCTGGGGCCAACGTCCTGACTTTC. Its protein is CASSIATRATYSGANVLTF.

The chain uses TRBV10-3 and TRBJ1-1; D gene unclear. CDR1 and CDR2 (germline): ENHRY, SYGVKD. V gave up 4 bases and J gave up 4 bases, with 25 bases separating them. The CDR3 is 18 amino acids. The CDR3 here is CAISVYPGQNPRGTEAFF. The DNA of the CDR3 is TGTGCCATCAGTGTCTATCCGGGCCAAAACCCTCGGGGCACTGAAGCTTTCTTT.

The J gene is TRBJ2-6, the V gene TRBV30, with D unclear. V shed 1 base and J shed 0 bases, with 4 bases lying between them. The germline V gene has CDR1 GTSNPN and CDR2 SVGIG (reference sequence). The length of the CDR3 is 14 residues. The CDR3 sequence is CAWSGDSGANVLTF. As DNA, the CDR3 is TGTGCCTGGAGTGGAGACTCTGGGGCCAACGTCCTGACTTTC.

The chain uses TRBV9 and TRBJ2-5, with TRBD2 as a possible D gene (6 bases). The CDR3 covers 13 residues. V was trimmed by 0 bases and J by 3 bases, leaving 6 bases between them. Germline lookup yields CDR1 SGDLS and CDR2 YYNGEE. CDR3 protein: CASSVGTKETQYF. CDR3 nucleotides: TGTGCCAGCAGCGTAGGGACTAAAGAGACCCAGTACTTC.

V and J are TRBV7-3 and TRBJ2-5; the match to TRBD1 covers 8 bases. Germline loops: CDR1 SGHTA, CDR2 FQGTGA. The V and J ends lost 1 base and 5 bases, in that order; junction bases with no gene match: 18. This CDR3 comprises 19 residues. The CDR3: CASSLKGVSGRGRGETQYF. CDR3 DNA: TGTGCCAGCAGCTTAAAAGGCGTCTCTGGCAGGGGGCGCGGGGAGACCCAGTACTTC.

This rearrangement joins TRBV10-1 to TRBJ1-4, with a tentative D call TRBD1 (5 bases). From germline, CDR1 is WNHNN and CDR2 SYGVQD (reference sequence). The length of the CDR3 is 12 residues. Trimming shortened V by 3 bases and J by 10 bases, and 9 bases separated the two germline ends. CDR3 DNA: TGCGCCAGCAGTGACGGCGGGGGAAAACTGTTTTTT. Translated: CASSDGGGKLFF.

Notes on this clone: One end of the junction varies from germline; a read error may be responsible. The same CDR3 also results from other DNA sequences found in this sample. The chain is built from TRBV5-1 and TRBJ1-6; D ambiguous. The CDR3 totals 15 residues. CDR1 is SGHRS, CDR2 YFSETQ, per germline. The CDR3 DNA is TGCGCCAGCAGGCATGGAGAACGATATAATTCCCCCCTCCACTTT. Protein sequence: CASRHGERYNSPLHF.

This chain links TRBV21-1 with TRBJ2-2; the table's D call, TRBD1, was not checked against the DNA. TRBV21-1 is designated a pseudogene. The length of the CDR3 is 15 residues. The DNA of the CDR3 is TGTGCCAGCAGCGGAGGGACAGGGGGCACCGGGGAGCTGTTTTTT. Its protein product is CASSGGTGGTGELFF.

The chain employs TRBV27 and TRBJ2-7; 7 positions agree with TRBD1. The V gene's germline CDR1 is MNHEY and CDR2 SMNVEV (reference sequence). Trimming at V came to 5 bases and at J to 3 bases, leaving 4 bases not matched to a gene. The CDR3 has 13 residues. This CDR3 is CASSLRDSYEQYF. In nucleotides, the CDR3 is TGTGCCAGCAGTCTACGGGACAGCTACGAGCAGTACTTC.

This chain connects TRBV5-5 to TRBJ1-1; the D is unclear. CDR1 and CDR2 (germline): SGHKS, YYEKEE (reference sequence). This CDR3 is built from 11 residues. CDR3 bases: TGTGCTCGCGACCCGAACAGCGGAGCTTTCTTT. Amino acids: CARDPNSGAFF.

The chain is built from TRBV5-1 and TRBJ1-1, with D possibly TRBD1 on 5 matching bases. V was shortened by 3 bases and J by 8 bases, with 23 bases between the two germline ends. This CDR3 is 16 amino acids long. In germline, CDR1 is SGHRS, CDR2 YFSETQ. CDR3 in amino acids: CASSSGGGLGYSEAFF. In DNA, the CDR3 is TGCGCCAGCAGCTCCGGGGGGGGTTTAGGTTACTCCGAAGCTTTCTTT.

CDR3 in amino acids: CASSQDITSGSYEQYF. The CDR3 DNA follows: TGTGCCAGCAGCCAAGATATTACTAGCGGATCCTACGAGCAGTACTTC. The chain combines TRBV4-2 with TRBJ2-7; 8 bases fit TRBD2. There are 16 residues in the CDR3. Germline lookup yields CDR1 LGHNA and CDR2 YNFKEQ. J was trimmed by 1 base and V by 0 bases; bases with no gene match: 5.

The rearrangement links TRBV27 to TRBJ2-4, with TRBD1 as a possible D gene (6 bases). This CDR3 region has 15 residues. The germline gives CDR1 MNHEY, CDR2 SMNVEV (reference sequence). With 6 bases removed from V and 0 bases from J, the gap between germline ends came to 12 bases. The CDR3 DNA sequence: TGTGCCAGCAGGTCCCAGGGGCTAGCCAAAAACATTCAGTACTTC. Its protein product is CASRSQGLAKNIQYF.

This chain joins TRBV6-5 and TRBJ2-7; tentatively, D is TRBD2 (7 bases). This CDR3 region has 16 residues. Germline-derived CDR1 and CDR2 are MNHEY and SVGAGI. V shed 3 bases and J shed 0 bases, with 15 bases lying between them. CDR3 DNA sequence: TGTGCCAGCAGTTATGGAACGGGGGGCGCCTCCTACGAGCAGTACTTC. It specifies CASSYGTGGASYEQYF.